Below, one TCR beta chain is given with its context. There is no known antigen for this receptor. Base qualities were left out, and no much larger clone turns up one base away. The CDR3, from cysteine to phenylalanine, totals 15 residues. Just the 45-base CDR3 DNA is kept, in frame starting at base 1. Deletion took 0 bases off V and 1 base off J, with a span of 9 bases between the germline ends. CDR1 and CDR2, looked up from the germline V gene (reference sequence), are LGHDT and YNNKEL. The data originate from a study of CD8 T cells in Susac syndrome (dated by TCRdb to the late 2010s). Background for the entire study: Of the Susac syndrome patients who were sequenced, roughly six had clinically active disease and 8 or 9 were in clinical remission. At the time of blood withdrawal, Susac syndrome patients were either therapy-naive, taking corticosteroids (with some also receiving IVIg), or on IVIg alone. The study used repertoire sequencing to test whether antigen drove CD8+ T cell activation and differentiation in Susac syndrome. The study compared CD8+ T cell repertoire clonality among about a dozen healthy donors, 14 Susac syndrome patients and fewer than 19 multiple sclerosis patients.

Study-wide findings and limitations: Susac syndrome CD8+ repertoires showed clonal expansion, highest in CD8+ TEMRA cells and greater in clinically active than remitting patients. The TCR sequencing and HLA analysis was acknowledged to have included a relatively small number of individuals. Looking at Susac-specific public clones, the researchers identified some 15 in the total CD8+ repertoire and several in the CD8+ TEMRA repertoire.

Peripheral blood CD8+ and CD4+ T cells from healthy donors, Susac syndrome patients and multiple sclerosis patients were profiled by high-throughput TCR beta sequencing. Susac syndrome patients met recently defined diagnostic criteria for definite or probable disease. Bulk CD8+ and CD4+ T cells were purified by magnetic negative isolation, while CD8+ TEMRA cells were enriched using FACS. Blood was drawn into EDTA tubes, processed within 24 hours, and PBMCs were isolated by density gradient centrifugation. PBMCs intended for TCR sequencing were frozen in liquid nitrogen and were later thawed in a 37 degrees C water bath. Purity of sorted or isolated CD4+, CD8+ and CD8+ TEMRA cells was at least 90%. RNA was extracted with the RNeasy kit and about 0.45 to 1 ug was reverse transcribed using random hexamers. TCR beta CDR3 regions were amplified with the immunoSEQ multiplex PCR assay covering 54 Vbeta and 13 Jbeta segments. PCR amplification bias was corrected using a synthetic template baseline for primer optimization and computational correction. The original methods were these. Reads were annotated to V, D and J genes according to IMGT and were analyzed with immunoSEQ Analyzer, with only productive sequences retained. To calculate clonality, Shannon entropy was normalized by log2 of the number of productive unique sequences and then subtracted from one. For each patient and control, public and private clones were evaluated among the 100 most prevalent clones. Susac-specific clones were defined as absent from healthy and MS cohorts, approximately 1,000 published viral clones and other ImmuneACCESS disease sequences. Using fastp trimming at Q25 and MiXCR clonotype assembly, TCRdb reanalyzed the public sequencing data and kept in-frame beta chains. Rows are unified per CDR3 protein, each entry keeping the most common DNA and genes. In this record, the V and J calls reflect TCRdb's handling and not the investigators' own analysis. Present in this sample are 100,000 to 150,000 distinct CDR3 sequences, about 93% of which were seen just once. Of the sample, approximately 0.22% is held by the ten largest clones.

The chain is encoded by TRBV3-1 joined to TRBJ1-1; the best D guess is TRBD1, with 5 bases matching. The source of this sequence is a human donor with Susac syndrome. The specimen sequenced was CD8+ T cells from PBMCs. The CDR3 here reads CASSQDGGRNTEAFF. The DNA sequence is given as TGTGCCAGCAGCCAAGACGGGGGGAGGAACACTGAAGCTTTCTTT.